This T cell receptor beta chain originates from a study of glioma-infiltrating T cells after dendritic cell vaccination. Findings and caveats of the study: Only a small number of patients had complete blood and tumor samples. Patients with more pretreatment TILs had longer time to progression and survival.

None of the glioblastoma patients had an isocitrate dehydrogenase mutation. The primer mix had 60 V beta and 13 J beta primers. Profiled with immunoSEQ multiplex PCR; TCRdb holds only in-frame clones, not every one. The profile shows about 95,000 clones, 85% of them singletons. On this clone itself: The antigen is not known.

Sample: blood, taken before dendritic cell vaccination. This clonotype was sampled from a human donor with glioblastoma.

DNA of the CDR3: TGCGCCAGCAGCTTGGCCAGGGGTGATACCGGGGAGCTGTTTTTT. Translating gives CASSLARGDTGELFF. This chain connects TRBV5-1 to TRBJ2-2; possible D gene TRBD1, 6 bases. Trimming took 0 bases from V and 5 from J, leaving 11 bases between them. The V gene's germline CDR1 is SGHRS and CDR2 YFSETQ. The CDR3 is made up of 15 amino acids.